The rows below give T cell receptor beta chains drawn from one sample of a study of prognosis after radiotherapy for stage I lung cancer. TCRdb reprocessed the multiplex PCR reads with MiXCR, giving one entry per CDR3 protein. The data hold about 31,000 distinct CDR3 sequences, with around 40% observed a single time. The material sequenced was PBMCs, taken before or after stereotactic body radiation therapy (not recorded which). Source of these receptors: a donor aged 50 or older with non-small cell lung cancer. Each CDR3 is given with its conserved first and last residue. The D gene is left open where the match is weak. Clone size is stated in some rows and not others, as once, few, many or a class when expanded.

d_gene	v_gene	abundance	j_gene	CDR3nt	CDR3aa
.	TRBV5-1	.	TRBJ2-3	TGTGCCAGCAGCTTGGTCGGAGCCGTCACAGATACGCAGTATTTT	CASSLVGAVTDTQYF
.	TRBV6-4	.	TRBJ1-5	TGTGCCAGCAGTCCGGACCAGTATAGCAATCAGCCCCAGCATTTT	CASSPDQYSNQPQHF
TRBD1	TRBV6-2/TRBV6-3	.	TRBJ1-6	TGTGCCAGCAGTCAATGGGACAGCTCTTCACCCCTCCACTTT	CASSQWDSSSPLHF
TRBD1	TRBV19	.	TRBJ1-5	TGTGCCAGTAGAGGACAGGGTATATGTCAGCCCCAGCATTTT	CASRGQGICQPQHF
.	TRBV6-1	medium-sized	TRBJ2-7	TGTGCCAGCAGATCCGGGGGCGGCAACTACGAGCAGTACTTC	CASRSGGGNYEQYF
.	TRBV19	.	TRBJ1-5	TGTGCCGCCAGTACATTGGGCCAGCCCCAGCATTTT	CAASTLGQPQHF
.	TRBV18	many	TRBJ2-2	TGTGCCAGCTCCCGAAGGGAGTCCGGGGAGCTGTTTTTT	CASSRRESGELFF
TRBD1	TRBV4-1	many	TRBJ2-1	TGCGCCAGCAGTCAGGGGACAGGGAGAACCTACAATGAGCAGTTCTTC	CASSQGTGRTYNEQFF
.	TRBV15	.	TRBJ2-1	TGTGCCACCAGCAGAGAAGATGAGCAGTTCTTC	CATSREDEQFF
.	TRBV28	.	TRBJ2-7	TGTGCCACCACAGGACATCCCTCCTACGAGCAGTACTTC	CATTGHPSYEQYF
TRBD1	TRBV11-2	many	TRBJ2-2	TGTGCCAGCAGCTCCCCCGGGACAGCGTACACCGGGGAGCTGTTTTTT	CASSSPGTAYTGELFF
TRBD1	TRBV28	.	TRBJ1-5	TGTGCCAGCAGTGACAGGGTTTACGGCAATCGGCTCCAGCATTTT	CASSDRVYGNRLQHF
.	TRBV11-2	.	TRBJ2-7	TGTGCCAGCAGCCCATTTACTTACGAGCAGTACTTC	CASSPFTYEQYF
TRBD1	TRBV28	many	TRBJ1-2	TGTGCCACCCGGGACAGGGAGGTTGGCTACACCTTC	CATRDREVGYTF
.	TRBV18	once	TRBJ2-7	TGTGCCAGCTCATCCAACTCCTACGAGCAGTACTTC	CASSSNSYEQYF
TRBD2	TRBV18	many	TRBJ2-1	TGTGCCAGTCTCGGGACTAGCGGGGACTCCTACAATGAGCAGTTCTTC	CASLGTSGDSYNEQFF
.	TRBV6-2/TRBV6-3	.	TRBJ2-7	TGTGCCAGCAGTGAATACAGGGTCCCCTACGAGCAGTACTTC	CASSEYRVPYEQYF
.	TRBV2	many	TRBJ2-7	TGTGCCAGCATCTGGGGGCCCGGACTCTACGAGCAGTACTTC	CASIWGPGLYEQYF
TRBD1	TRBV7-2	many	TRBJ2-2	TGTGCCAGCAGCCCGTACAGGGGGCGATTGACCGGGGAGCTGTTTTTT	CASSPYRGRLTGELFF
.	TRBV28	.	TRBJ2-5	TGTGCCAGCAGACAAACGGACAGTATTGAGACCCAGTACTTC	CASRQTDSIETQYF
.	TRBV20-1	.	TRBJ1-6	TGCAGTGCTAGTCCGTACAGGTTTTATTCACCCCTCCACTTT	CSASPYRFYSPLHF
TRBD1	TRBV6-9	.	TRBJ2-2	TGTGCCAGCAGTTCCTGGACAGGCGCCGGGGAGCTGTTTTTT	CASSSWTGAGELFF
TRBD1	TRBV30	many	TRBJ2-5	TGTGCCTGGAGTGTACGAGGACAGGGACGAGAGACCCAGTACTTC	CAWSVRGQGRETQYF
TRBD2	TRBV28	.	TRBJ2-3	TGTGCCAGCAGCTTAGCGGGTAACACAGATACGCAGTATTTT	CASSLAGNTDTQYF
.	TRBV7-9	many	TRBJ1-1	TGTGCCAGCAGCACCCCGGGGGGTGGGACTGAAGCTTTCTTT	CASSTPGGGTEAFF
.	TRBV9	many	TRBJ1-1	TGTGCCAGCAGCGTAGGTTTGGGGGCTCGGACTGAAGCTTTCTTT	CASSVGLGARTEAFF
.	TRBV30	.	TRBJ2-7	TGTGCCTGGAGTTTTTATTACGAGCAGTACTTC	CAWSFYYEQYF
.	TRBV5-4	many	TRBJ1-2	TGTGCCAGCAGCCGGGTCGGGGCGGGTAACTATGGCTACACCTTC	CASSRVGAGNYGYTF
TRBD1	TRBV29-1	many	TRBJ2-7	TGCAGCGTTGTTGGACAGGGTTCCCACGAGCAGTACTTC	CSVVGQGSHEQYF
.	TRBV4-1	many	TRBJ2-3	TGCGCCAGCAGCACTACAGGAGGCACAGATACGCAGTATTTT	CASSTTGGTDTQYF
TRBD1	TRBV7-8	many	TRBJ2-5	TGTGCCAGCAGCTTACCCCTATACAGGGGACGGAGGGAGACCCAGTACTTC	CASSLPLYRGRRETQYF
.	TRBV24-1	.	TRBJ2-3	TGTGCCACCAGTGATGTGCAGCTAGCTTCAGATACGCAGTATTTT	CATSDVQLASDTQYF
TRBD2	TRBV20-1	many	TRBJ2-5	TGCAGTGCTCATCCGGGACTAGCGGGTCTGCAAGAGACCCAGTACTTC	CSAHPGLAGLQETQYF
.	TRBV6-1	.	TRBJ1-1	TGTGCCAGCGGCTCAGGGGACATGAACACTGAAGCTTTCTTT	CASGSGDMNTEAFF
.	TRBV12-3/TRBV12-4	.	TRBJ2-3	TGTGCCAGCAGTCCCTTAGCGTGTGGGCCGACAGATACTCAGTATTTT	CASSPLACGPTDTQYF
TRBD2	TRBV5-1	.	TRBJ2-3	TGCGCCAGCAGCGAAGTAGCGGGAGGGTCAGATACGCAGTATTTT	CASSEVAGGSDTQYF